This TCR beta chain was identified during a study of siplizumab effects on memory and regulatory T cells. Data came from immunoSEQ multiplex PCR; TCRdb stores just in-frame clones and leaves some out. The table shows around 65,000 clones, with 70% to 85% occurring only once. On this clone: As yet, its antigen is unknown.

Regarding the study as a whole: Alloreactive sequences whose origin lay in unstimulated CD4+ memory cells were significantly reduced by siplizumab. Assignment to unstimulated subsets succeeded for only a minor fraction of the alloreactive clones.

The sample taken for sequencing was memory CD4+ T cells sorted from blood. The clonotype comes from a human donor in good health.

CDR3 sequence: CASSFGTSGGLGQETQYF. The CDR3 coding sequence is TGTGCCAGCAGCTTCGGGACTAGCGGGGGATTGGGGCAAGAGACCCAGTACTTC. The rearrangement uses TRBV5-4 and TRBJ2-5; 14 positions match TRBD2. This CDR3 spans 18 amino acids. Germline lookup yields CDR1 SGHNT and CDR2 YYREEE (reference sequence). J lost 2 bases, V lost 2 bases, and 8 bases had no gene match.